A single sample gave rise to the 10 T cell receptor beta chains below, sequenced in a study of T and B cells in COVID-19 patients. BIOMED2 TRB-A/B primer pools were used in multiplex TRB PCR. Each CDR3 protein gets one entry after TCRdb re-called the multiplex PCR reads with MiXCR. Of 17,000 or so distinct CDR3 sequences in the sample, just over 35% were seen once. Blood genomic DNA input for TRB amplification was 250-500 ng. Source material: blood. The receptors derive from a human donor with active COVID-19.

Concerning this clonotype: With a much larger clone just one base away, this may be a read error. In DNA, the CDR3 is TGTGCCAGCAGAACTTGGATTGGAAGGGATGAGCAGTTCTTC. Translated: CASRTWIGRDEQFF. This chain uses TRBV12-3 or TRBV12-4 with TRBJ2-1, with unresolved D. Trimming removed 6 bases from V and 8 bases from J, with 17 bases in between. The CDR3 is 14 amino acids.

Only a few counts were recorded for this clonotype. J is TRBJ2-7 and V is TRBV7-6, with 9 bases matching TRBD1. The CDR3 is 15 amino acids. Losses at the gene ends were 4 bases for V and 5 bases for J; bases not matched to a gene: 9. Germline V lookup: CDR1 SGHVS, CDR2 FNYEAQ. The CDR3 sequence is CASSSPGQGFDEQYF. The CDR3 DNA sequence: TGTGCCAGCAGCTCTCCGGGACAGGGTTTCGACGAGCAGTACTTC.

The chain links TRBV5-4 to TRBJ2-7; 8 bases match TRBD2. The germline V gene has CDR1 SGHNT and CDR2 YYREEE (reference sequence). This CDR3 is built from 14 residues. V lost 10 bases and J lost 5; bases outside the gene matches: 14. The CDR3 nucleotides read TGTGCCTGGGGTTCAGCGGGGGTTCTTGACGAGCAGTACTTC. Protein sequence: CAWGSAGVLDEQYF.

V and J are TRBV19 and TRBJ1-2; TRBD1 might be the D (6 bases). CDR1 LNHDA and CDR2 SQIVND come from the germline V gene (reference sequence). V was clipped by 7 bases and J by 4 bases, with 19 bases between them. The CDR3 runs to 15 residues. The CDR3 sequence: CASIGVGGAAYGYTF. The CDR3 bases are TGTGCCAGTATTGGGGTTGGGGGGGCTGCCTATGGCTACACCTTC.

This clonotype is labeled as medium-sized. The chain carries TRBV7-4 and TRBJ2-2; the match to TRBD2 covers 8 bases. Germline trimming cut 10 bases from V and 1 base from J; bases unmatched to any gene: 8. The germline V gene has CDR1 SGHVT and CDR2 SQSDAQ. The CDR3 contains 15 residues. The CDR3 protein is CANATSGGNTGELFF. The CDR3 coding sequence is TGTGCCAACGCTACGAGCGGGGGGAACACCGGGGAGCTGTTTTTT.

In its sample, this clonotype ranks as medium-sized (0.01 to 0.1%). The chain carries TRBV6-5 and TRBJ2-5; D may be TRBD2 (6 bases). The CDR3 has 13 amino acids. Germline lookup yields CDR1 MNHEY and CDR2 SVGAGI. Trimming stripped 2 bases from V and 6 bases from J, with 10 bases between. The CDR3 loop reads CASSYGGGKTQYF. Here the CDR3 DNA reads TGTGCCAGCAGTTACGGCGGCGGGAAGACCCAGTACTTC.

Relative to its sample, this clonotype is medium-sized (0.01 to 0.1%). The chain combines TRBV19 with TRBJ2-5; possibly TRBD1 for D (5 bases). The CDR3 runs 14 residues. V was pared by 9 bases and J by 0 bases, with 14 bases between. Germline CDR1 LNHDA, CDR2 SQIVND (reference sequence). CDR3 loop: CARADRPYQETQYF. CDR3 nucleotide sequence: TGTGCCAGAGCCGACAGACCGTACCAAGAGACCCAGTACTTC. Supplemented by reference TRBV19 and TRBJ2-5, the full variable domain reads DGGITQSPKYLFRKEGQNVTLSCEQNLNHDAMYWYRQDPGQGLRLIYYSQIVNDFQKGDIAEGYSVSREKKESFPLTVTSAQKNPTAFYLCARADRPYQETQYFGPGTRLLVL.

The chain couples TRBV11-1 to TRBJ2-7, with 7 positions matching TRBD2. Per germline, CDR1 SGHAT and CDR2 FQDESV (reference sequence). The CDR3 has 17 residues. The V and J ends lost 5 bases and 4 bases, in that order; junction bases with no gene match: 17. The CDR3 DNA reads TGTGCCAGCAGCCCAACCCTTGGGGGGGGGGGTTTTTACGAGCAGTACGTC. Translated, it gives CASSPTLGGGGFYEQYV.

This clonotype occurred a few times. The chain has TRBV12-3 or TRBV12-4 and TRBJ2-5; 9 positions match TRBD1. Trimming cost V 8 bases and J 3 bases; bases outside gene matches: 4. CDR3 size: 13 residues. As DNA, the CDR3 is TGTGCCAGCTTAGGGGACAGGGAAGAGACCCAGTACTTC. Translating it yields CASLGDREETQYF.

This clonotype appeared a few times. The V call is TRBV6-5, the J call TRBJ1-2; D not resolved. Per the germline V gene, CDR1 is MNHEY and CDR2 is SVGAGI. This CDR3 contains 14 residues. The V end lost 5 bases, the J end lost 4 bases, and 14 bases lay between the germline ends. The DNA for the CDR3 is TGTGCCAGCAGTCAAATTCAAAAGTTCTATGGCTACACCTTC. Translated: CASSQIQKFYGYTF.